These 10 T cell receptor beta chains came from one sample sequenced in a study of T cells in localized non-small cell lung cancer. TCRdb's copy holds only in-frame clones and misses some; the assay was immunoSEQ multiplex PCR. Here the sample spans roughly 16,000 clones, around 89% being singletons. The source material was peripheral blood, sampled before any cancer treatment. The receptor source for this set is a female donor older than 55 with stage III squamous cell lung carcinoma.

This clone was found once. The CDR3: CASSYSSAGNNEQFF. DNA of the CDR3: TGTGCCAGCAGTTACTCCAGCGCGGGGAACAATGAGCAGTTCTTC. The chain recombines TRBV6-6 with TRBJ2-1; maybe TRBD2 (6 bases). CDR1 MNHNY and CDR2 SVGAGI come from the germline V gene (reference sequence). V dropped 0 bases and J dropped 5 bases, with 11 bases sitting between them. This CDR3 is 15 amino acids long.

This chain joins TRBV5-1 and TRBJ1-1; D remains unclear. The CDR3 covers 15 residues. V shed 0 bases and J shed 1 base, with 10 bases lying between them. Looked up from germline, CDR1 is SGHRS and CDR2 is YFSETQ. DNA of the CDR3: TGCGCCAGCAGCTTGGGCCCGGGATGGAACACTGAAGCTTTCTTT. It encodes CASSLGPGWNTEAFF.

In nucleotides, the CDR3 is TGCGCCAGCAGCACCCTCTCGGCCCGCGGAGCTTTCTTT. Residues: CASSTLSARGAFF. V gene TRBV4-1 combines with J gene TRBJ1-1; no clear D gene. In germline, CDR1 is MGHRA, CDR2 YSYEKL. V lost 5 bases and J 10 bases, leaving 17 bases between the germline ends. CDR3 size: 13 residues.

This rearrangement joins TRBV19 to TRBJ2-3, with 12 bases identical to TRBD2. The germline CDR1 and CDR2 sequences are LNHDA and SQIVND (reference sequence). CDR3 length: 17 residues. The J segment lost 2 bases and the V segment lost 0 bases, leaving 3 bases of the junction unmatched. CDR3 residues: CASSIDGLAGNTDTQYF. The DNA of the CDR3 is TGTGCCAGTAGTATAGACGGACTAGCGGGGAACACAGATACGCAGTATTTT.

This CDR3 reads CASSSSPGQGRGYTF. CDR3 in DNA: TGTGCCAGCAGTTCCTCCCCGGGACAGGGGAGAGGCTACACCTTC. The J gene is TRBJ1-2, the V gene TRBV6-5; 10 bases agree with TRBD1. The V and J ends lost 4 bases and 8 bases, in that order; junction bases with no gene match: 10. This CDR3 is built from 15 residues. The germline V gene has CDR1 MNHEY and CDR2 SVGAGI.

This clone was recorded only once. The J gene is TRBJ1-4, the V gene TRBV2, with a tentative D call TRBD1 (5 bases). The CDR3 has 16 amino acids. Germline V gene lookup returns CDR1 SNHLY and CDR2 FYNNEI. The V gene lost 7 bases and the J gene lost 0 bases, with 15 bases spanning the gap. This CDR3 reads CASTKVGAATNEKLFF. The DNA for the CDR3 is TGTGCCAGCACTAAGGTTGGGGCAGCAACTAATGAAAAACTGTTTTTT.

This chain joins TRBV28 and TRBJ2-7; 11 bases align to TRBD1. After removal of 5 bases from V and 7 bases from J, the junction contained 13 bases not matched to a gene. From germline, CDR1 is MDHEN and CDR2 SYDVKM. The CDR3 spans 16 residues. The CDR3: CASSTPRADRGQEQYF. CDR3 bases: TGTGCCAGCAGTACCCCCAGGGCGGACAGGGGGCAAGAGCAGTACTTC. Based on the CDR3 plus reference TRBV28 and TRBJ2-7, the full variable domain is DVKVTQSSRYLVKRTGEKVFLECVQDMDHENMFWYRQDPGLGLRLIYFSYDVKMKEKGDIPEGYSVSREKKERFSLILESASTNQTSMYLCASSTPRADRGQEQYFGPGTRLTVT.

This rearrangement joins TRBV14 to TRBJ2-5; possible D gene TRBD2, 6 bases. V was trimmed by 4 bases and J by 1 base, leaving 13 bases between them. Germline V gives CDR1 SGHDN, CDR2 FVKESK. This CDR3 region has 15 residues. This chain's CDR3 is CASSRYGRGQETQYF. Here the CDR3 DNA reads TGTGCCAGCAGCCGGTACGGGAGAGGCCAAGAGACCCAGTACTTC.

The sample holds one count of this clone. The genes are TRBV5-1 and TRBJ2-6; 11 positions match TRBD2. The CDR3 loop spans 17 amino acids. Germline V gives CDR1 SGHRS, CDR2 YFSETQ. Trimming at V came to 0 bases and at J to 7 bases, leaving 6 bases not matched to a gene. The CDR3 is CASSLVLAGGFANVLTF. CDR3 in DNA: TGCGCCAGCAGCTTGGTTTTAGCGGGGGGGTTTGCCAACGTCCTGACTTTC.

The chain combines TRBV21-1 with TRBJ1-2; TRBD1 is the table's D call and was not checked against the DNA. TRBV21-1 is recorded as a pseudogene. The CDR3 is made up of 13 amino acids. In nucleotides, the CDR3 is TGTGCCAGCAGCACTCAAGACAGCTATGGCTACACCTTC. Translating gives CASSTQDSYGYTF.